This T cell receptor (beta chain) was recorded in a study of shared clonotypes between healthy human individuals. Here immunoSEQ multiplex PCR was the method, and the copy in TCRdb shows in-frame clones only, minus some. The table has more than 2 million clones, roughly 95% seen once. The germline V and J ends were trimmed by 4 bases and 2 bases, with 11 bases remaining between them. From germline, CDR1 is WNHNN and CDR2 SYGVQD (reference sequence). This CDR3 region has 14 residues. Comment on this clone: No antigen is known for it.

Broader study findings: Sorted-subset sequencing, rarefaction showed, was incomplete despite large depth. It was the non-shared clonotypes that had lower generation probabilities than clonotypes shared by all four donors.

The sample taken for sequencing was naive CD4+ T cells sorted from blood. The subset here: CD45RA+ positively selected. The clonotype was recovered from a man aged 18 to 30 in good health. The chain employs TRBV10-1 and TRBJ1-1; a weak D match, TRBD1 (6 bases). CDR3 bases: TGCGCCAGCAGTGTGCCAGGGGTTAACACTGAAGCTTTCTTT. This codes for CASSVPGVNTEAFF.